This T cell receptor beta chain is drawn from a study of Tregs in tolerant kidney transplant recipients. Study results and caveats: Tregs expanded with activated donor B cells seemed most donor-specific.

Some clones are missing from TCRdb's copy, which holds only in-frame ones; the method was immunoSEQ multiplex PCR. The sample lists approximately 41,000 clones; roughly 96% were seen once. Between the trimmed V and J ends, which lost 5 bases and 3 bases, there was a span of 7 bases. Germline V CDR1 and CDR2: SGHVS, FNYEAQ. This CDR3 has 13 amino acids. With respect to this clone: Its antigen is currently unknown.

This chain uses TRBV7-6 with TRBJ2-2; D gene unclear. The source material was Tregs from blood cultured with allogeneic cells. The TCR sequence derives from a human donor in good health. The chain's CDR3 is CASSPDHTGELFF. The CDR3 coding sequence is TGTGCCAGCAGCCCGGACCACACCGGGGAGCTGTTTTTT.